This T cell receptor beta chain was obtained from a study of tumor-infiltrating lymphocytes in primary liver carcinoma (TCRdb year 2017). The study in broad terms: Hepatocellular carcinoma (four) or combined HCC and intrahepatic cholangiocarcinoma (one) was present in the five patients, who were three men and two women aged 30 to 69 years. Roughly 3.5 to 8 million productive TCRbeta reads were obtained per sample, and no significant difference in read depth was found between tissue types. Tumors of the five patients were stage T1-T3 N0M0 with maximum diameters of roughly 4.2 to 11 cm. Repertoires from technical replicates were highly reproducible, with mean shared-clone rates roughly 0.86 and correlation coefficients above 0.95. Agilent mRNA microarray profiling was performed on the 25 to 30 tumor region samples to relate TCRbeta repertoire diversity to the local molecular phenotype. Across five regions of each liver tumor, along with adjacent normal tissue and blood, the study brought together TCRbeta repertoire sequencing, expression microarrays and whole-exome sequencing. A total of 35 or so specimens from 5 patients underwent TCRbeta repertoire sequencing, comprising around 25 tumor regions, 5 adjacent noncancerous liver tissues and 5 peripheral blood samples. Results the study describes overall, beyond this receptor: Only roughly 7-25% of top clones appeared in all five regions of a tumor, which suggests that tumor-infiltrating T cells are spatially heterogeneous. Repertoire overlap was found to be higher between tumor regions (mean roughly 35%) than between tumor-adjacent (about 17%) or tumor-blood (approximately 15%) pairs, consistent with antigen-driven expansion. With just a few patients in the study, the authors point out that the findings should be validated in a larger study. Bulk unsorted samples precluded comparing CD4+ and CD8+ T cell repertoires. Only the TCR beta chain was sequenced, which likely underestimates true repertoire diversity because unpaired alpha chains were not captured. Compared with blood, tumors had a significantly larger share of the repertoire taken up by the top 250 clones (p = 0.039).

This clonotype showed up many times. The antigen it binds to is not known. No qualities accompany the bases; no much larger clone lies one base away. Starting from approximately 500 ng total RNA, TCRbeta-specific cDNA was produced by reverse transcription with a constant-region primer and ProtoScript II reverse transcriptase. The TCRbeta libraries were prepared through three rounds of nested multiplex PCR following a slightly modified ARM-PCR procedure. Each of the first two PCR rounds ran for around 11 cycles using multiplex TRBV1-TRBV30 forward primers together with a Cbeta reverse primer. Sample barcodes and Illumina adapters were added in a final 25-cycle PCR with Deep VentR polymerase. Before sequencing, amplicons of 200-500 bp were purified from gel using a QIAquick gel extraction kit. An Illumina HiSeq 2500 was used to sequence the TCRbeta amplicons with 250-bp paired-end reads. The authors processed their data as follows. Quality trimming of reads was performed with Trimmomatic v0.33, and paired reads were merged with FLASH v1.2.11 so that full CDR3 sequences could be recovered. MiGEC v1.2.1b assigned V, D and J germline segments to the rearranged TCRbeta sequences. Clonotype statistics and Shannon-Wiener diversity indices were calculated with VDJtools v1.0.0. To reduce sampling bias, subsequent analyses other than the diversity analysis used only the 250 most abundant clonotypes in each sample. TCRdb reran the public reads through fastp at Q25 and MiXCR, keeping productive beta chains. Under each unique CDR3 protein, matching rows form one entry showing the most common genes and DNA. TCRdb's processing, not the authors' own work, is the source of the V and J calls. Across this sample there are 75,000 to 90,000 distinct CDR3 sequences, with around 70% seen only once. The top ten clonotypes cover roughly a fifth of the sample.

Without any cell sorting, total RNA and DNA were extracted together from around 20-30 mg of bulk tissue using the AllPrep DNA/RNA mini kit. Between late 2015 and early 2016, about five patients in China with histopathologically diagnosed primary liver carcinoma had their tumors surgically resected. Chronic HBV infection was present in the patients, and the patients were treatment-naive at sampling. Each tumor was sampled at five spatially separated regions: the superior, inferior, left-lateral and right-lateral poles and the tumor centre. Histology showed that every tumor sample contained more than 75% viable tumor cells. Fresh tumor and adjacent tissue pieces were bisected; one half was stored in RNAlater at -80°C, the other sent for histology. Including cysteine and phenylalanine, the CDR3 has 18 amino acids. Only the CDR3 region is kept as DNA, spanning 54 bases read in frame from base 1. The V end gives up 2 bases and the J end 1 base, leaving 5 bases in the junction not matched to a gene. CDR1 and CDR2, looked up from the germline V gene, are SGHAT and FQNNGV.

Rearrangement joined TRBV11-2 to TRBJ2-7, with 16 middle bases fitting TRBD2. Sequenced sample: liver tumor tissue from sampling region 1. The sample's cell subset or site, from its label and the paper: tumor region T1, superior pole. This sequence originates from a man aged 35 to 55 with primary liver carcinoma and hepatitis B virus infection. For the CDR3, the sequence is CASSLRLGLAGGSYEQYF. The sequenced DNA: TGTGCCAGCAGCTTACGATTGGGACTAGCGGGAGGGTCCTACGAGCAGTACTTC.